Listed here are 3 T cell receptor beta chains from one sample, sequenced in a study of shared clonotypes between healthy human individuals. Only CD45RO-negative cells positively selected for CCR7 counted as naive CD8 cells, so terminally differentiated effector memory CD45RA+ cells were excluded. Data came from immunoSEQ multiplex PCR; TCRdb stores just in-frame clones and leaves some out. The table lists about 2.2 million clones, 93% of them singletons. The sequenced material came from naive CD8+ T cells from PBMCs. Receptors were obtained from a man younger than 35 in good health. Some clones in this sample may be carry-over from other donors' samples.

J is TRBJ2-5 and V is TRBV28; 9 bases fit TRBD2. With V trimmed by 2 bases and J by 2 bases, 6 bases remained unmatched. Germline assignment: CDR1 MDHEN and CDR2 SYDVKM. This CDR3 comprises 16 residues. The CDR3, as DNA: TGTGCCAGCAGTTTAATTGCTAGCGGGATGCAAGAGACCCAGTACTTC. It is translated as CASSLIASGMQETQYF.

The V gene is TRBV4-1, the J gene TRBJ2-1; perhaps TRBD2 as D (6 bases). The CDR3 extends over 16 amino acids. Germline CDR1 is MGHRA and CDR2 is YSYEKL. Trimming removed 0 bases from V and 6 bases from J, with 15 bases in between. DNA for the CDR3: TGCGCCAGCAGCCAAGATCGTGGGAGGCCAGGCAATGAGCAGTTCTTC. Its translation: CASSQDRGRPGNEQFF.

The chain recombines TRBV6-6 with TRBJ2-7; D is unresolved. CDR1 and CDR2 (germline): MNHNY, SVGAGI (reference sequence). This CDR3 has 13 amino acids. Trimming took 2 bases from V and 3 from J, leaving 8 bases between them. The CDR3: CASSYETLYEQYF. The CDR3 DNA reads as TGTGCCAGCAGTTACGAGACTCTCTACGAGCAGTACTTC.